What follows is one TCR beta chain and its context. Unmatched junction bases numbered 2, after V lost 0 bases and J lost 6 bases. Per germline, CDR1 MGHRA and CDR2 YSYEKL. The CDR3 covers 16 residues. These data originate in a study of blood T cell repertoires in COVID-19. Study background: Both acute and convalescent COVID-19 samples were obtained from the United States, Italy and Spain. The cDNA or gDNA used as material had been derived from T cells, B-cell-depleted T cells, or PBMCs.

In the study's own analysis: Reference gene primers were amplified, and this amplification served to estimate nucleated cell counts. TCRdb's table, derived via immunoSEQ multiplex PCR, lists solely in-frame clones and lacks some. V and J calls and clone size are those listed in that table; D and trimming were worked out from the DNA. The sample carries 110,000 or so clones, more than 75% recorded once. This chain connects TRBV4-1 to TRBJ1-6; 10 bases are shared with TRBD1. Source material: peripheral blood. The TCR comes from a woman aged 40 to 50 with acute or convalescent COVID-19. CDR3 in amino acids: CASSQETGGGNSPLHF. The CDR3 region has the DNA TGCGCCAGCAGCCAAGAGACAGGGGGCGGTAATTCACCCCTCCACTTT.